The TCR beta chain described here comes from a study of blood T cell repertoires in COVID-19. Study details: The United States, Italy and Spain provided the acute and convalescent COVID-19 samples.

Those who participated ranged in age from about 18 to 89 years and resided in about two dozen US areas. Resolution of symptoms, clearance, or two negative PCRs was present in recovered Cohort 3 donors. Clones were read by immunoSEQ multiplex PCR, and TCRdb kept only the in-frame ones, dropping some. The data hold 300,000 to 350,000 clones, with roughly 84% observed a single time. Sequencing input: PBMCs or T cells enriched from blood (not recorded which). The sequence came from a woman aged 25 to 39 who had recovered from COVID-19.

The CDR3 sequence: CASSEAGTATYEQYF. The CDR3 region has the DNA TGTGCCAGCAGTGAAGCAGGGACAGCCACCTACGAGCAGTACTTC. This sequence joins TRBV6-1 and TRBJ2-7, with 7 nucleotides matching TRBD1. Losses at the gene ends were 0 bases for V and 2 bases for J; bases not matched to a gene: 4. Germline V gene lookup returns CDR1 MNHNS and CDR2 SASEGT. The CDR3 runs 15 residues.